This T cell receptor beta chain was found in a study of cytomegalovirus exposure and HLA in healthy donors. The germline V and J ends were trimmed by 3 bases and 0 bases, with 12 bases remaining between them. The germline V gene has CDR1 LGHNA and CDR2 YSLEER. The CDR3 consists of 15 residues. Broader study findings: TCR beta sequences numbering more than 15,000 were associated with HLA alleles at 0.05 false discovery rate in a later analysis. Highly shared variants forming one cluster were likely a sequencing artifact.

As to this clone: Its antigen is not identified.

Primers: 60 Vbeta forward and 13 Jbeta reverse. Clones were read by immunoSEQ multiplex PCR, and TCRdb kept only the in-frame ones, dropping some. The data contain about 140,000 clones, over 60% of them singletons. The sample comprised PBMCs. V usage is TRBV4-3 and J usage is TRBJ2-7, with a tentative D call TRBD1 (6 bases). The TCR comes from a woman aged 55-75 years in good health and CMV-seronegative. The CDR3 reads CASSHGQRDSYEQYF. The CDR3 bases are TGCGCCAGCAGCCACGGACAGAGAGACTCCTACGAGCAGTACTTC.